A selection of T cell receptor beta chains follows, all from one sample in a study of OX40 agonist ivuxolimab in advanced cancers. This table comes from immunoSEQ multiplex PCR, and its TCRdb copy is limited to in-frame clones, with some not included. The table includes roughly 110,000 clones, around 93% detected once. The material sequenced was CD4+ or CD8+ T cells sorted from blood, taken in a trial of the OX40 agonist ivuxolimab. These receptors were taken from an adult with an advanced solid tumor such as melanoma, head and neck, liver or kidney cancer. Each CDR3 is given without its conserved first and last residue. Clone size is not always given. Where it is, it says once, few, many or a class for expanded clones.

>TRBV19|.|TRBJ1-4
ASSVDRFEKLF
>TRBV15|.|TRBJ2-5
ATSIGETQY
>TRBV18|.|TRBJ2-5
ASSPSQGARETQY
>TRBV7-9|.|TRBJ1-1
AGEKVGQPNTEAF
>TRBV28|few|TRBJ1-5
ASSLEGGNQPQH
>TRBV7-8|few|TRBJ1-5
ASSLGGGYSNQPQH
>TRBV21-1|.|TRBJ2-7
ASSNRVCHEQY
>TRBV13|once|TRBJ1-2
ASSTPPAAYGYT
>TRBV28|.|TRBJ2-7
ASSPGQTYEQY
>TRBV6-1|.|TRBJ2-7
ASSELPGQGYEQY
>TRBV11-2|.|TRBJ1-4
ASSLDRGGGRGEKLF
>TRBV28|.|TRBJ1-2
ASSFLNGYT
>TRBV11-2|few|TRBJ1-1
ASSLDPGLTEAF
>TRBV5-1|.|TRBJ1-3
ASSLNAVTAGNTIY
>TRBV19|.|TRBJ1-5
ASSPREFSNQPQH
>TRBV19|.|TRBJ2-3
ASPLAGRTDTQY
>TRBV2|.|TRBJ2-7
ASRVSRLSAYEQY
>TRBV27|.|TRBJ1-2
ASRRGNYGYT
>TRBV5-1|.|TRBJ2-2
ASSISGTANTGELF
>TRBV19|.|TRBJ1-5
ASIAQGAQGNQPQH
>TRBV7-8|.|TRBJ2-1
ASSLGGAGSTYNEQF
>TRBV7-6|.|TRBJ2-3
ASSLPENGEGSLTDTQY
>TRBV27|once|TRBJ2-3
ASRKSTDTQY